The 15 T cell receptor beta chains given below trace back to one sample, sequenced in a study of T-cell reconstitution after alpha-beta-depleted transplantation in children. Unique molecular identifiers were incorporated into the prepared TCRbeta library. Using its own MiXCR run on the PCR reads, TCRdb lists one record per CDR3 protein. This table has about 460,000 distinct CDR3 sequences, around 13% appearing once. Sequencing used PBMCs from the stem cell graft donor, obtained from the stem cell graft. These receptors originate from a human donor who donated a stem cell graft to a child with combined immunodeficiency.

This clonotype has ten or more counts. V gene TRBV7-2 combines with J gene TRBJ2-1, with TRBD2 matching 10 bases. V was pared by 2 bases and J by 7 bases, with 5 bases of the junction left unmatched. Germline values: CDR1 SGHTA, CDR2 FQGNSA. This CDR3 region has 15 residues. The CDR3 here is CASSLLAGVGNEQFF. DNA of the CDR3: TGTGCCAGCAGCTTACTAGCGGGAGTGGGGAATGAGCAGTTCTTC.

The chain combines TRBV25-1 with TRBJ1-1, with unresolved D. The CDR3 spans 16 residues. Trimming removed 0 bases from V and 0 bases from J, with 11 bases in between. Germline-derived CDR1 and CDR2 are MGHDK and SYGVNS. CDR3 protein: CASSEYKPGVNTEAFF. Written as DNA, the CDR3 is TGTGCCAGCAGTGAATATAAGCCAGGAGTGAACACTGAAGCTTTCTTT.

This clonotype was detected ten times or more. The chain links TRBV27 to TRBJ1-5; D unresolved. The V gene lost 4 bases and the J gene lost 6 bases, with 7 bases spanning the gap. Germline-derived CDR1 and CDR2 are MNHEY and SMNVEV (reference sequence). The CDR3 length is 12 residues. CDR3: CASSSGGQPQHF. The CDR3 DNA sequence: TGTGCCAGCAGTTCAGGTGGTCAGCCCCAGCATTTT.

This clonotype was recorded many times. The chain's CDR3 is CASSFYWREASQETQYF. In nucleotides, the CDR3 is TGTGCCAGCAGCTTTTACTGGCGGGAGGCGAGCCAAGAGACCCAGTACTTC. This rearrangement joins TRBV12-3 or TRBV12-4 to TRBJ2-5; 8 bases are shared with TRBD2. The CDR3 runs to 17 residues. V was pared by 6 bases and J by 1 base, with 13 bases of the junction left unmatched.

This clonotype came up many times. This chain uses TRBV12-3 or TRBV12-4 with TRBJ2-3; D possibly corresponds to TRBD2 (7 bases). This CDR3 has 13 residues. V was trimmed by 5 bases and J by 5 bases, leaving 11 bases between them. CDR3 amino acids: CASSARGGDTQYF. The CDR3 bases are TGTGCCAGCAGTGCTAGGGGGGGAGATACGCAGTATTTT.

The chain has TRBV6-2 or TRBV6-3 and TRBJ1-5; the D is unclear. Germline V CDR1 and CDR2: MNHEY, SVGEGT. V was shortened by 0 bases and J by 4 bases, with 16 bases between the two germline ends. The CDR3 has 17 residues. The CDR3 DNA reads TGTGCCAGCAGTTACTCGGTAGGAATGGCGTGGAATCAGCCCCAGCATTTT. It encodes CASSYSVGMAWNQPQHF.

This clonotype was observed at least ten times. V gene TRBV20-1 combines with J gene TRBJ2-7; TRBD2 is a possible D gene (6 bases). Trimming cost V 6 bases and J 3 bases, with 6 bases left between them. CDR1 and CDR2 from the germline V gene are DFQATT and SNEGSKA (reference sequence). CDR3 size: 10 residues. The chain's CDR3 is CSAGGYEQYF. CDR3 bases: TGCAGTGCCGGGGGCTACGAGCAGTACTTC.

This clonotype was seen repeatedly, ten times or more. This chain uses TRBV5-1 with TRBJ2-5; 9 bases map to TRBD1. Germline-derived CDR1 and CDR2 are SGHRS and YFSETQ. This CDR3 spans 17 amino acids. The trim removed 3 bases at V and 4 bases at J, leaving 13 bases unmatched. In DNA, the CDR3 is TGCGCCAGCAGCTCCACTCGAGGGACAGGGTCTTCAGAGACCCAGTACTTC. The encoded protein is CASSSTRGTGSSETQYF.

The sample holds a few counts of this clonotype. This sequence joins TRBV12-3 or TRBV12-4 and TRBJ2-4; TRBD2 matches at 8 bases. V was clipped by 0 bases and J by 0 bases; unmatched bases: 13. This CDR3 contains 20 residues. The CDR3 sequence is CASSLARGTREVGAKNIQYF. CDR3 DNA sequence: TGTGCCAGCAGTTTAGCAAGGGGGACTAGGGAGGTGGGAGCCAAAAACATTCAGTACTTC.

This chain joins TRBV20-1 and TRBJ1-2, with D unresolved. The ends were cut back, 3 bases at V and 4 bases at J, with 15 bases in the middle. Germline CDR1 DFQATT, CDR2 SNEGSKA (reference sequence). The CDR3 is made up of 14 amino acids. CDR3: CSASLRARSYGYTF. CDR3 nucleotides: TGCAGTGCTAGCCTCCGCGCTCGCAGCTATGGCTACACCTTC.

This clonotype was seen repeatedly, ten times or more. The chain's CDR3 is CASSLGNRGLPDTQYF. CDR3 bases: TGTGCCAGCAGTTTAGGGAACAGGGGCCTACCAGATACGCAGTATTTT. V is TRBV12-3 or TRBV12-4 and J is TRBJ2-3; TRBD1 aligns across 7 bases. The CDR3 loop spans 16 amino acids. Trimming removed 1 base from V and 4 bases from J; junction bases left unmatched: 8.

This clonotype was observed a handful of times. This chain links TRBV12-3 or TRBV12-4 with TRBJ2-1; D uncertain. Trimming took 8 bases from V and 8 from J, leaving 13 bases between them. The CDR3 covers 12 residues. The CDR3 protein is CASVAGPHEQFF. CDR3 DNA sequence: TGTGCCAGCGTCGCAGGTCCCCATGAGCAGTTCTTC.

The chain links TRBV7-8 to TRBJ2-3; D unresolved. Per the germline V gene, CDR1 is SGHVS and CDR2 is FQNEAQ. The germline V and J ends were trimmed by 3 bases and 4 bases, with 17 bases remaining between them. The CDR3 length is 16 residues. CDR3 DNA: TGTGCCAGCAGCTTTACCCCGGACGGTGGGGCAGATACGCAGTATTTT. Translation: CASSFTPDGGADTQYF.

This clonotype has a handful of counts. The rearrangement joins TRBV7-3 to TRBJ1-6; TRBD1 matches 11 bases. The CDR3 consists of 15 residues. V was pared by 5 bases and J by 9 bases, with 6 bases of the junction left unmatched. Germline lookup yields CDR1 SGHTA and CDR2 FQGTGA. CDR3 region: CASSPGDRGTSPLHF. For the CDR3, the DNA is TGTGCCAGCAGCCCCGGGGACAGGGGGACTTCACCCCTCCACTTT.

The chain couples TRBV6-5 to TRBJ1-1, with a possible D match to TRBD1 (5 bases). Germline values: CDR1 MNHEY, CDR2 SVGAGI. Trimming pared 4 bases from V and 6 bases from J, leaving 12 bases between. The CDR3 has 13 amino acids. DNA for the CDR3: TGTGCCAGCAGTTCCCCACAGGAAGCTGAAGCTTTCTTT. This gives the protein CASSSPQEAEAFF.